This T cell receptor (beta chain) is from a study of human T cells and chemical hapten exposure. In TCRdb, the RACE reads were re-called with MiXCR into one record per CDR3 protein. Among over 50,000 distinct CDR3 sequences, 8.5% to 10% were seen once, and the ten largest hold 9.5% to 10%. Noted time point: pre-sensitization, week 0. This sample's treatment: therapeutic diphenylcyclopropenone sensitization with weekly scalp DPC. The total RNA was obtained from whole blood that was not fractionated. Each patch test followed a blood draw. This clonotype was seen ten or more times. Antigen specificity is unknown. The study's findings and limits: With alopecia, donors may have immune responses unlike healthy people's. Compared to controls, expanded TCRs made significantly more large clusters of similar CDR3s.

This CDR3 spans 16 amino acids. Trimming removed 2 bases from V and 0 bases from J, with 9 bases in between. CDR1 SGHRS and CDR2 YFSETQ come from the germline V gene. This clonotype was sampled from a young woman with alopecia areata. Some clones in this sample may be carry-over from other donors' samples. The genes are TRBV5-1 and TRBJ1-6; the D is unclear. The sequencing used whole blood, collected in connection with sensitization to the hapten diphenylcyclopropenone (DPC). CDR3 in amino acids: CASSFSRDSYNSPLHF. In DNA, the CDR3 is TGCGCCAGCAGCTTTTCCCGGGACTCCTATAATTCACCCCTCCACTTT.